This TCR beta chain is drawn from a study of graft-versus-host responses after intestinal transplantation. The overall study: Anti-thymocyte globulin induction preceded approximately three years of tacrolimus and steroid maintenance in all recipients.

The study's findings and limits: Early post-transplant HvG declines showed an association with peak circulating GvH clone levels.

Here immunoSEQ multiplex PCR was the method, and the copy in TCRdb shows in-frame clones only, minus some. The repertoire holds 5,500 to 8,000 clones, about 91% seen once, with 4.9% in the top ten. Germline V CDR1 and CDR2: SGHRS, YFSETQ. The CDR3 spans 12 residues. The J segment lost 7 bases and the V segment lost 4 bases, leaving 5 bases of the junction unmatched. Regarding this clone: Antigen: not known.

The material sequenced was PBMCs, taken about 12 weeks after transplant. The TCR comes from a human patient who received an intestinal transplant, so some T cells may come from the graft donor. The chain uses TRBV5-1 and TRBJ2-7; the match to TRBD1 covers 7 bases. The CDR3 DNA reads TGCGCCAGCAGCGCCGACAGGGATGAGCAGTACTTC. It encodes CASSADRDEQYF.